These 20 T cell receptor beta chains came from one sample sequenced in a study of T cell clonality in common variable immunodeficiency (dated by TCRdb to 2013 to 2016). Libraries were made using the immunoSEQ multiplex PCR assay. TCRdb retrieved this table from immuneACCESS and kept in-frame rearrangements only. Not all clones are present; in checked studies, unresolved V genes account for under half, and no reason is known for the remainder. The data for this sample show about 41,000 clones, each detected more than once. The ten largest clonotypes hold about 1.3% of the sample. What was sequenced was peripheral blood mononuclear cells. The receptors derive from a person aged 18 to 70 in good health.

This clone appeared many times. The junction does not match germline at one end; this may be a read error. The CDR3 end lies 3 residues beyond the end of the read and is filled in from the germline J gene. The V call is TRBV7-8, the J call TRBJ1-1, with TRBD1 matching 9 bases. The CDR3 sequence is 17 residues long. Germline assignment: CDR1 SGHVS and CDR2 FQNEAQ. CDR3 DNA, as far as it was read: TGTGCCAGCACCTTAGGTCCCGTGGGACAGGGCATCACTGAA. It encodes CASTLGPVGQGITE. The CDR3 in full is CASTLGPVGQGITEAFF.

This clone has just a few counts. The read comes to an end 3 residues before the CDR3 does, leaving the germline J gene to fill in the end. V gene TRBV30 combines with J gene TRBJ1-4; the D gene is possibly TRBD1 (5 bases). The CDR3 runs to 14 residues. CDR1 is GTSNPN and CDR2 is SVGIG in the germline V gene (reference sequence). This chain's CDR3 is CAWSGGDRDDKLFF. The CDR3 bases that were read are TGTGCCTGGAGTGGGGGGGACCGGGACGATAAA.

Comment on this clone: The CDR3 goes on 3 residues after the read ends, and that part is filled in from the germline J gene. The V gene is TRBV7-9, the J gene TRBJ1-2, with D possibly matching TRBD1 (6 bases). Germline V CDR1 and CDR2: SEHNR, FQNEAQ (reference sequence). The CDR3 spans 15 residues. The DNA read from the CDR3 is TGTGCCAGCAGCTTTTTTGCCACTCTAGAGGGGGAC. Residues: CASSFFATLEGD. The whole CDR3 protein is CASSFFATLEGDYTF. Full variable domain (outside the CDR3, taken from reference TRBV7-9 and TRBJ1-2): DTGVSQNPRHKITKRGQNVTFRCDPISEHNRLYWYRQTLGQGPEFLTYFQNEAQLEKSRLLSDRFSAERPKGSFSTLEIQRTEQGDSAMYLCASSFFATLEGDYTFGSGTRLTVV.

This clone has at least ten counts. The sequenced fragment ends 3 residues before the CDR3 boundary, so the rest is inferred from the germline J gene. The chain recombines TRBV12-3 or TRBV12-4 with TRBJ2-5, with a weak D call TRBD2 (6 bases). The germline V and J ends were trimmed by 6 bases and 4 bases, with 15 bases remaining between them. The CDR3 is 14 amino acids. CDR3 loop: CASREAGGRETQYF. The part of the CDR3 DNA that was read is TGTGCCAGCAGGGAAGCGGGTGGGAGAGAGACC.

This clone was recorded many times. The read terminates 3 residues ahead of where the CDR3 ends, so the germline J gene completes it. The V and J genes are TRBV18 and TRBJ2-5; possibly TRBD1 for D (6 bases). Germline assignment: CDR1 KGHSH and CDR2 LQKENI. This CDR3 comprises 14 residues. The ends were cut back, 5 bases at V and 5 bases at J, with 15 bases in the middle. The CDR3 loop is CASSTGTRKETQYF. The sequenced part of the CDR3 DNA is TGTGCCAGCTCAACCGGGACAAGGAAGGAGACC.

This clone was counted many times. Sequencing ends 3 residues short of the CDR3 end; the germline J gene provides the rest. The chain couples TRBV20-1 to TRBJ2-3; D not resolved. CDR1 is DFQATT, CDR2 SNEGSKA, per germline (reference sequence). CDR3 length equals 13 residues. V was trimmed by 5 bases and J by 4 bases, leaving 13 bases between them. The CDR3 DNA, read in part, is TGCAGTGCTCTTCCCCCGTCCCCAGATACG. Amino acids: CSALPPSPDT. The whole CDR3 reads CSALPPSPDTQYF.

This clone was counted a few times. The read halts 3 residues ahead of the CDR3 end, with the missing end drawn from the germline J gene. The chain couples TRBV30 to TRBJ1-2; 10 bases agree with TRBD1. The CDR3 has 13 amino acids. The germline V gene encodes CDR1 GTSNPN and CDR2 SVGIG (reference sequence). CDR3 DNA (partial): TGTGCCTGGAGCGGTGACAGGGGGCTAGAC. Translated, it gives CAWSGDRGLD. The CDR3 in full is CAWSGDRGLDYTF. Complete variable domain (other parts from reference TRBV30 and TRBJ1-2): SQTIHQWPATLVQPVGSPLSLECTVEGTSNPNLYWYRQAAGRGLQLLFYSVGIGQISSEVPQNLSASRPQDRQFILSSKKLLLSDSGFYLCAWSGDRGLDYTFGSGTRLTVV.

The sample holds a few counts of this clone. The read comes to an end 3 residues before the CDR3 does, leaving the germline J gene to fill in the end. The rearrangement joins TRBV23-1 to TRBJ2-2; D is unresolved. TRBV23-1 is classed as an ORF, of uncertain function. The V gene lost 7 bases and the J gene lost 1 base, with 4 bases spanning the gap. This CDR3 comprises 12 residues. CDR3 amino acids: CASTRNTGELFF. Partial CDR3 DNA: TGCGCCAGCACCAGGAACACCGGGGAG.

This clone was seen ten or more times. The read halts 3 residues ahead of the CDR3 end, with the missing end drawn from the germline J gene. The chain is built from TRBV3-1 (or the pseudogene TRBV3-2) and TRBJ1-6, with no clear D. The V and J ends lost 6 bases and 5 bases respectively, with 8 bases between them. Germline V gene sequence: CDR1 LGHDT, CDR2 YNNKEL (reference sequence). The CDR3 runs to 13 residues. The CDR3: CASRGVDNSPLHF. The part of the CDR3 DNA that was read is TGTGCCAGCAGGGGCGTCGATAATTCACCC.

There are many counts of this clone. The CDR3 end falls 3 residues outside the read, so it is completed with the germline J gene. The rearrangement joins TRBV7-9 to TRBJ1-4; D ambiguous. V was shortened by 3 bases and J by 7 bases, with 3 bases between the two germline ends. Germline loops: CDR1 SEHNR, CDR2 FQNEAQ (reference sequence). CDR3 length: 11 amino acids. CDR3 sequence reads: CASSFSEKLFF. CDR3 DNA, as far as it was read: TGTGCCAGCAGCTTTAGTGAAAAA. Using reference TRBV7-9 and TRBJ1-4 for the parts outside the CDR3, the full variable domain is DTGVSQNPRHKITKRGQNVTFRCDPISEHNRLYWYRQTLGQGPEFLTYFQNEAQLEKSRLLSDRFSAERPKGSFSTLEIQRTEQGDSAMYLCASSFSEKLFFGSGTQLSVL.

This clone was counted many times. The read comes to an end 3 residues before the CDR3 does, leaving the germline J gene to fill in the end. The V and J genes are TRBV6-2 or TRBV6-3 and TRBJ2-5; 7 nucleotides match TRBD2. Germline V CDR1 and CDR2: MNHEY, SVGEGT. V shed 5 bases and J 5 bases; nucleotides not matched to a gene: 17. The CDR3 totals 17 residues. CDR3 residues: CASSTGLTGGSWETQYF. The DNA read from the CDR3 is TGTGCCAGCAGTACCGGTCTGACGGGCGGGAGTTGGGAGACC.

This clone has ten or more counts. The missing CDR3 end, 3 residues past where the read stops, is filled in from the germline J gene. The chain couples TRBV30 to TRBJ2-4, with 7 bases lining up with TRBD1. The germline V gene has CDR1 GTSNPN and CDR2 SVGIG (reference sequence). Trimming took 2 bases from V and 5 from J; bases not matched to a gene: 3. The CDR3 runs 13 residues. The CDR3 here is CAWSSGQQNIQYF. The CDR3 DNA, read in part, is TGTGCCTGGAGTTCGGGACAGCAAAACATT.

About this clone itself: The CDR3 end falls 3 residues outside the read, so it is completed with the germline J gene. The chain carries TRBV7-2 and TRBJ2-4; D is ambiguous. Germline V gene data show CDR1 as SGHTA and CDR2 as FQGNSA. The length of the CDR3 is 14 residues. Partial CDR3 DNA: TGTGCCAGCAGCAAAGCCCCAGCGTACTATGGT. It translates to CASSKAPAYYG. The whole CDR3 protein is CASSKAPAYYGQYF.

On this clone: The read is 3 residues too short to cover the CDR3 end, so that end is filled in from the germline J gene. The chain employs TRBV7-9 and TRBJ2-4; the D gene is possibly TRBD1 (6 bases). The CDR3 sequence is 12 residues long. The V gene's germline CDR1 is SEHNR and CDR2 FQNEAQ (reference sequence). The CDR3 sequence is CASSSGARGQYF. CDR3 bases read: TGTGCCAGCAGCTCAGGGGCTCGCGGT.

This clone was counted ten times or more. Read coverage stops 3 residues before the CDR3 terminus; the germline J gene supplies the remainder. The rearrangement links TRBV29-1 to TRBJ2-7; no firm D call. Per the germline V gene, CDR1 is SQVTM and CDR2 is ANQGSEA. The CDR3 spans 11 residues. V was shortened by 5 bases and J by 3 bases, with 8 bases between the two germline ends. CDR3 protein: CSVSYVYEQYF. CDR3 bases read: TGCAGCGTTTCCTATGTCTACGAG.

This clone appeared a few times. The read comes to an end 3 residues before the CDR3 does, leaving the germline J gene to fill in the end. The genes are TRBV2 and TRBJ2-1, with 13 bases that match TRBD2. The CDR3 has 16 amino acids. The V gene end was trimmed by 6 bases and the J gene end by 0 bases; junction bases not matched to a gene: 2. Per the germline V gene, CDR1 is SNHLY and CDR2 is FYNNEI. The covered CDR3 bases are TGTGCCAGCAGAAGGACTAGCGGGAGCTCCTACAATGAG. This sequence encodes CASRRTSGSSYNE. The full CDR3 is CASRRTSGSSYNEQFF.

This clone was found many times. The CDR3 DNA, read in part, is TGCGCCAGCAGCTTGAGGCAGGGGAGTCCCGAG. Its protein is CASSLRQGSPE. The whole CDR3 region reads CASSLRQGSPEQYF. This chain links TRBV5-1 with TRBJ2-7; D possibly corresponds to TRBD1 (6 bases). The CDR3 end falls 3 residues outside the read, so it is completed with the germline J gene. Trimming cost V 1 base and J 6 bases, with 14 bases left between them. Germline-derived CDR1 and CDR2 are SGHRS and YFSETQ. The CDR3 is made up of 14 amino acids.

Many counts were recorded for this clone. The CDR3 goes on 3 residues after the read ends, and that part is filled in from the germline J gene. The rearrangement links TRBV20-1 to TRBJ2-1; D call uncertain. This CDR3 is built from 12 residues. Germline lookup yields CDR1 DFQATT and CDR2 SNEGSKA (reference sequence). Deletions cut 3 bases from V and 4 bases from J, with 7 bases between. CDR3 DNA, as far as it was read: TGCAGTGCTAGCCAGACATACAATGAG. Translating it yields CSASQTYNE. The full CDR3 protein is CSASQTYNEQFF.

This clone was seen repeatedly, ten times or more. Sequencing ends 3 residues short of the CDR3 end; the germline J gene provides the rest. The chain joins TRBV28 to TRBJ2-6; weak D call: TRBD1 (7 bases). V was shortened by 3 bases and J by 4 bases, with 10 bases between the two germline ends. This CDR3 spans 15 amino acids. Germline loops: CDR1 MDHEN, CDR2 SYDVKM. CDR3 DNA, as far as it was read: TGTGCCAGCAGTTTTCAGGGGGGAGGGGCCAACGTC. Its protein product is CASSFQGGGANV. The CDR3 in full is CASSFQGGGANVLTF.

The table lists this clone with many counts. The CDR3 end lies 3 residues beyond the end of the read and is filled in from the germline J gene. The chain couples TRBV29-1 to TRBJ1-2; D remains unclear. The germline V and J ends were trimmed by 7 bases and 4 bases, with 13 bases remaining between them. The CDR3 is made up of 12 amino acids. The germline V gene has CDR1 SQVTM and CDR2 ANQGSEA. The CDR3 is CSAGSEIYGYTF. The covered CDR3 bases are TGCAGCGCCGGCAGCGAAATCTATGGC.